These T cell receptor beta chains were read from a single sample in a study of cytomegalovirus exposure and HLA in healthy donors. The table came from immunoSEQ multiplex PCR; TCRdb's copy has only in-frame clones and leaves some out. The table lists about 150,000 clones, 87% of them singletons, with less than 5.5% in the top ten. The specimen sequenced was PBMCs. The receptor set was obtained from a man aged 18 to 30 in good health and CMV-seropositive. Both conserved end residues are part of each CDR3. D genes are given only for firm matches. Clone sizes are given selectively: once, few, many, or a class where the clone is expanded.

D gene	clone size	V gene	J gene	CDR3 DNA	CDR3 protein
TRBD1	NA	TRBV6-5	TRBJ2-5	TGTGCCAGCAGTTACTCCGCAGGGGGCCAGTCGGAGACCCAGTACTTC	CASSYSAGGQSETQYF
NA	NA	TRBV15	TRBJ2-2	TGTGCCACCAGCGTTGGTGGGCGGGACACCGGGGAGCTGTTTTTT	CATSVGGRDTGELFF
NA	NA	TRBV9	TRBJ2-3	TGTGCCAGCAGCGTATTCAGCGTCTCCACAGATACGCAGTATTTT	CASSVFSVSTDTQYF
NA	many	TRBV5-1	TRBJ1-1	TGCGCCAGCAGCTTGGTCGGACACCCTGAAGCTTTCTTT	CASSLVGHPEAFF
NA	NA	TRBV7-3	TRBJ2-2	TGTGCCAGCAGCTTAAAAGGGAGGAACACCGGGGAGCTGTTTTTT	CASSLKGRNTGELFF
NA	NA	TRBV4-1	TRBJ2-2	TGCGCCAGCAGCCAACAGAGGCGACCGAACACCGGGGAGCTGTTTTTT	CASSQQRRPNTGELFF
NA	NA	TRBV30	TRBJ2-5	TGTGCCTGGAGATCACAGGGAGAAGAGACCCAGTACTTC	CAWRSQGEETQYF
NA	NA	TRBV15	TRBJ1-3	TGTGCCGCACGACACTTCTCTGGAAACACCATATATTTT	CAARHFSGNTIYF
TRBD1	NA	TRBV4-2	TRBJ1-2	TGTGCCAGCAGCCAAAAACGGGACAGCCTCTATGGCTACACCTTC	CASSQKRDSLYGYTF
NA	once	TRBV5-1	TRBJ2-7	TGCGCCAGCAGCAAATTACAGGACTACGAGCAGTACTTC	CASSKLQDYEQYF
NA	NA	TRBV9	TRBJ1-2	TGTGCCAGCAGCGTAGACCAGTATGGCTACACCTTC	CASSVDQYGYTF
TRBD1	NA	TRBV9	TRBJ2-2	TGTGCCAGCAGCGAGGGGGACAGGCCTACCGCGAACACCGGGGAGCTGTTTTTT	CASSEGDRPTANTGELFF
TRBD2	NA	TRBV28	TRBJ2-7	TGTGCCAGCAAGCGGGGGTCCTACGAGCAGTACTTC	CASKRGSYEQYF
TRBD1	once	TRBV6-4	TRBJ2-2	TGTGCCAGCAGTCCGGGACAGGGGTTTACCGGGGAGCTGTTTTTT	CASSPGQGFTGELFF
NA	NA	TRBV19	TRBJ1-1	TGTGCCAGTAGTATTGGAGGGCCGGTTGATGAAGCTTTCTTT	CASSIGGPVDEAFF
NA	NA	TRBV28	TRBJ2-5	TGTGCCAGCAGTCTTGGGCGGGTAGAGACCCAGTACTTC	CASSLGRVETQYF
TRBD2	many	TRBV10-1	TRBJ2-3	TGCGCCAGCAGTGAGTCTGGGTGGGAGGGCGCAGATACGCAGTATTTT	CASSESGWEGADTQYF
TRBD1	NA	TRBV19	TRBJ1-1	TGTGCCAGTAGTCAAGGATTGGGACAGTACACTGAAGCTTTCTTT	CASSQGLGQYTEAFF
NA	NA	TRBV13	TRBJ2-5	TGTGCCAGCAGCTTAGCCGACAAGGGGTTAGGGGAAGAGACCCAGTACTTC	CASSLADKGLGEETQYF
NA	NA	TRBV19	TRBJ1-6	TGTGCCAGTAGTATTCCGGGACAAGGCCTCTCACCCCTCCACTTT	CASSIPGQGLSPLHF